A selection of T cell receptor beta chains follows, all from one sample in a study of shared clonotypes between healthy human individuals. Using immunoSEQ multiplex PCR, the repertoire was profiled, and TCRdb retains in-frame clones only, with some absent. The data show about 800,000 clones, roughly 96% seen once. Sequenced: naive CD8+ T cells sorted from blood. The receptors here all came from a young man in good health. Each CDR3 is given with its conserved first and last residue. D genes are given only for firm matches. Where a row states a size, it is once, few, many or the class of an expanded clone; other rows omit it.

D: NA
size: NA
J: TRBJ2-7
V: TRBV7-9
CDR3: CASSLIRDPVRGYEQYF
DNA: TGTGCCAGCAGCTTAATACGGGATCCGGTAAGGGGATACGAGCAGTACTTC

D: TRBD2
size: NA
J: TRBJ2-5
V: TRBV27
CDR3: CASSRGLAGEETQYF
DNA: TGTGCCAGCAGTAGGGGGCTAGCGGGAGAAGAGACCCAGTACTTC

D: NA
size: NA
J: TRBJ2-7
V: TRBV10-3
CDR3: CAISESSGTVVEYF
DNA: TGTGCCATCAGTGAGTCGTCGGGGACGGTGGTCGAATACTTC

D: TRBD1
size: NA
J: TRBJ1-3
V: TRBV29-1
CDR3: CSVELTGGGNTIYF
DNA: TGCAGCGTTGAACTGACAGGGGGTGGAAACACCATATATTTT

D: TRBD1
size: NA
J: TRBJ1-1
V: TRBV6-1
CDR3: CMGQGGVNTEAFF
DNA: TGTATGGGACAGGGGGGAGTGAACACTGAAGCTTTCTTT

D: NA
size: NA
J: TRBJ2-1
V: TRBV7-9
CDR3: CASSRSDYYNEQFF
DNA: TGTGCCAGCAGTCGTAGCGATTACTACAATGAGCAGTTCTTC

D: NA
size: NA
J: TRBJ2-5
V: TRBV4-1
CDR3: CASSHLLGEGETQYF
DNA: TGCGCCAGCAGCCATCTCCTTGGTGAGGGGGAGACCCAGTACTTC

D: NA
size: once
J: TRBJ1-2
V: TRBV5-1
CDR3: CASSLTSLAASPYGYTF
DNA: TGCGCCAGCAGCTTGACATCATTGGCAGCGAGCCCCTATGGCTACACCTTC

D: TRBD2
size: NA
J: TRBJ2-2
V: TRBV12-5
CDR3: CASGLTHSGRAFIGELFF
DNA: TGTGCTAGTGGTTTGACCCATAGCGGGAGGGCCTTCATCGGGGAGCTGTTTTTT

D: NA
size: NA
J: TRBJ2-1
V: TRBV10-3
CDR3: CAISEGNPNEQFF
DNA: TGTGCCATCAGTGAAGGGAATCCGAATGAGCAGTTCTTC

D: NA
size: NA
J: TRBJ2-1
V: TRBV7-9
CDR3: CASSLGGIDEQFF
DNA: TGTGCCAGCAGCTTAGGTGGGATAGATGAGCAGTTCTTC

D: NA
size: NA
J: TRBJ2-3
V: TRBV28
CDR3: CASSLPTLDRDTFFDTQYF
DNA: TGTGCCAGCAGTTTACCCACTTTGGATCGGGACACATTTTTCGATACGCAGTATTTT

D: NA
size: NA
J: TRBJ2-1
V: TRBV4-1
CDR3: CASRQGTIKFF
DNA: TGCGCCAGCAGGCAGGGGACCATCAAGTTCTTC

D: TRBD1
size: NA
J: TRBJ1-5
V: TRBV5-4
CDR3: CASSLQGQGSNQPQHF
DNA: TGTGCCAGCAGCTTGCAGGGACAGGGAAGCAATCAGCCCCAGCATTTT

D: TRBD2
size: NA
J: TRBJ2-7
V: TRBV28
CDR3: CASSFGGLAGGYEQYF
DNA: TGTGCCAGCAGTTTTGGTGGACTAGCGGGGGGCTACGAGCAGTACTTC

D: NA
size: once
J: TRBJ2-7
V: TRBV28
CDR3: CASSFFGLETYEQYF
DNA: TGTGCCAGCAGTTTCTTTGGGCTAGAAACCTACGAGCAGTACTTC

D: NA
size: once
J: TRBJ2-1
V: TRBV4-3
CDR3: CASSQGQAIYNEQFF
DNA: TGCGCCAGCAGCCAAGGGCAGGCGATTTACAATGAGCAGTTCTTC

D: NA
size: NA
J: TRBJ2-1
V: TRBV5-5
CDR3: CASSSSGSIKFF
DNA: TGTGCCAGCAGCTCCTCCGGGTCAATAAAGTTCTTC

D: NA
size: NA
J: TRBJ2-1
V: TRBV6-1
CDR3: CASSEYSASSYNEQFF
DNA: TGTGCCAGCAGTGAATATTCGGCTAGCTCCTACAATGAGCAGTTCTTC

D: NA
size: once
J: TRBJ2-7
V: TRBV27
CDR3: CASYSWGRESHEQYF
DNA: TGTGCCAGCTACTCCTGGGGGCGGGAGTCCCACGAGCAGTACTTC

D: NA
size: NA
J: TRBJ1-1
V: TRBV29-1
CDR3: CSVEDLGDTEAFF
DNA: TGCAGCGTTGAAGATCTTGGGGACACTGAAGCTTTCTTT

D: TRBD1
size: NA
J: TRBJ1-3
V: TRBV9
CDR3: CASSPVTGYGHTIYF
DNA: TGTGCCAGCAGCCCCGTGACAGGGTATGGACACACCATATATTTT

D: NA
size: NA
J: TRBJ2-5
V: TRBV5-1
CDR3: CASSLARDTPGETQYF
DNA: TGCGCCAGCAGCTTGGCCCGGGACACCCCCGGGGAGACCCAGTACTTC

D: NA
size: NA
J: TRBJ2-7
V: TRBV7-9
CDR3: CASSLVPGASYEQYF
DNA: TGTGCCAGCAGCTTAGTTCCTGGGGCCTCCTACGAGCAGTACTTC

D: NA
size: NA
J: TRBJ2-1
V: TRBV6-5
CDR3: CASSRGDWDEQFF
DNA: TGTGCCAGCAGTAGGGGGGATTGGGATGAGCAGTTCTTC

D: NA
size: NA
J: TRBJ2-1
V: TRBV7-7
CDR3: CASSLELVVYNEQFF
DNA: TGTGCCAGCAGCTTGGAGTTGGTGGTCTACAATGAGCAGTTCTTC

D: NA
size: NA
J: TRBJ2-7
V: TRBV15
CDR3: CATSRVGAYEQYF
DNA: TGTGCCACCAGCAGAGTGGGAGCTTACGAGCAGTACTTC

D: NA
size: NA
J: TRBJ1-3
V: TRBV28
CDR3: CASSQPAAGNTIYF
DNA: TGTGCCAGCAGTCAGCCGGCAGCTGGAAACACCATATATTTT

D: TRBD2
size: once
J: TRBJ2-1
V: TRBV6-5
CDR3: CASSLGLAGGYEQFF
DNA: TGTGCCAGCAGCCTGGGACTAGCGGGAGGATATGAGCAGTTCTTC

D: NA
size: NA
J: TRBJ2-3
V: TRBV27
CDR3: CASSLLRPGHTDTQYF
DNA: TGTGCCAGCAGTCTCCTCCGGCCAGGGCACACAGATACGCAGTATTTT

D: NA
size: NA
J: TRBJ2-7
V: TRBV10-1
CDR3: CASSTDRLAYEQYF
DNA: TGCGCCAGCAGTACAGACAGGTTGGCCTACGAGCAGTACTTC

D: TRBD2
size: once
J: TRBJ2-7
V: TRBV4-3
CDR3: CASSQGLAGPYEQYF
DNA: TGCGCCAGCAGCCAAGGACTAGCGGGACCTTACGAGCAGTACTTC

D: TRBD1
size: once
J: TRBJ2-2
V: TRBV7-2
CDR3: CASSLELAGRGSGGELFF
DNA: TGTGCCAGCAGCTTAGAACTGGCAGGCAGGGGGTCTGGCGGGGAGCTGTTTTTT

D: NA
size: NA
J: TRBJ1-5
V: TRBV27
CDR3: CASSLQGGNQPQHF
DNA: TGTGCCAGCAGTCTTCAGGGTGGCAATCAGCCCCAGCATTTT

D: TRBD2
size: NA
J: TRBJ2-3
V: TRBV5-1
CDR3: CASSSGQRELDTQYF
DNA: TGCGCCAGCAGCAGCGGGCAGCGGGAGTTAGATACGCAGTATTTT

D: NA
size: NA
J: TRBJ2-3
V: TRBV27
CDR3: CASSFWALGSADTQYF
DNA: TGTGCCAGCAGTTTTTGGGCCCTAGGGTCCGCAGATACGCAGTATTTT

D: TRBD1
size: NA
J: TRBJ1-5
V: TRBV5-8
CDR3: CASSPGQGAGQPQHF
DNA: TGTGCCAGCAGCCCCGGACAGGGGGCAGGACAGCCCCAGCATTTT

D: NA
size: NA
J: TRBJ2-1
V: TRBV25-1
CDR3: CASIAGGWNEQFF
DNA: TGTGCCAGCATAGCAGGGGGGTGGAATGAGCAGTTCTTC

D: NA
size: NA
J: TRBJ2-3
V: TRBV5-4
CDR3: CASSPGLGGADTQYF
DNA: TGTGCCAGCAGCCCGGGACTGGGGGGAGCAGATACGCAGTATTTT

D: NA
size: once
J: TRBJ2-1
V: TRBV18
CDR3: CASSPGAVNEQFF
DNA: TGTGCCAGCTCACCGGGGGCGGTCAATGAGCAGTTCTTC